This TCR beta chain was recorded in a study of control samples from healthy donors and cancer patients (dated by TCRdb to 2018 to 2020). Trimming accounts for 2 bases at V and 0 bases at J, while the number of junction bases matched to no gene is 2. The CDR3 starts with the cysteine, ends with the phenylalanine, and has 17 residues. Only the CDR3 part of the read is kept: 51 bases, read in frame from the first base. CDR1 and CDR2, per the germline V gene, are MNHEY and SVGEGT. A remark on this clone: Its antigen is currently not known. No much larger clonotype is one base removed from it; base qualities were not supplied.

The library was built by means of the immunoSEQ multiplex PCR assay. TCRdb limited this immuneACCESS table to in-frame rearrangements with V and J called. A share of clones is missing; checked studies link under half to unresolved V genes, and the rest is unexplained. This sample holds tens of thousands of clones; around 87% were observed only once. 20% to 25% of the sample belongs to the ten largest clones. Recombination linked TRBV6-2 or TRBV6-3 to TRBJ2-1; 12 bases in between match TRBD2. Sequencing input: blood. The source is a man between 50 and 59 years old in good health. The DNA reads TGTGCCAGCAGTTACCTGGGACTAGCGGGCTCCTACAATGAGCAGTTCTTC. It is translated as CASSYLGLAGSYNEQFF.